The 23 T cell receptor beta chains below all came from one sample that was sequenced in a study of blood T cell repertoires in COVID-19. Using immunoSEQ multiplex PCR, the repertoire was profiled, and TCRdb retains in-frame clones only, with some absent. Among about 250,000 clones listed, around 88% were seen once. The source material was peripheral blood. The receptors derive from a man between 35 and 55 years old with active or convalescent COVID-19.

This clone was seen once. The chain couples TRBV12-5 to TRBJ2-4; a possible D gene is TRBD1 (6 bases). CDR3 size: 15 residues. In germline, CDR1 is LGHNT, CDR2 FRNRAP. Trimming pared 5 bases from V and 0 bases from J, leaving 11 bases between. The CDR3 region has the DNA TGTGCTAGTGGTCTGGGGGCCCTAGCCAAAAACATTCAGTACTTC. It is translated as CASGLGALAKNIQYF.

The chain carries TRBV14 and TRBJ2-5; possibly TRBD1 for D (5 bases). Germline values: CDR1 SGHDN, CDR2 FVKESK. Trimming pared 1 base from V and 7 bases from J, leaving 10 bases between. CDR3 length equals 13 residues. CDR3 amino acids: CASSQGGGATQYF. For the CDR3, the DNA is TGTGCCAGCAGCCAAGGGGGCGGAGCGACCCAGTACTTC. Drawing the rest from reference TRBV14 and TRBJ2-5, the complete variable domain is EAGVTQFPSHSVIEKGQTVTLRCDPISGHDNLYWYRRVMGKEIKFLLHFVKESKQDESGMPNNRFLAERTGGTYSTLKVQPAELEDSGVYFCASSQGGGATQYFGPGTRLLVL.

V gene TRBV10-3 combines with J gene TRBJ2-7, with TRBD2 matching 7 bases. The ends lost 7 bases at V and 6 bases at J; junction bases unmatched: 9. This CDR3 comprises 13 residues. Germline values: CDR1 ENHRY, CDR2 SYGVKD. CDR3 region: CAIKPSGPLEQYF. The CDR3 nucleotides are TGTGCCATCAAGCCTAGCGGACCCCTCGAGCAGTACTTC.

This chain uses TRBV19 with TRBJ2-2; no reliable D call. This CDR3 is 14 amino acids long. Germline-derived CDR1 and CDR2 are LNHDA and SQIVND (reference sequence). V was clipped by 8 bases and J by 4 bases, with 14 bases between them. The CDR3 is CASSNQAITGELFF. The CDR3 coding sequence is TGTGCCAGTTCCAACCAGGCAATCACCGGGGAGCTGTTTTTT.

CDR3 nucleotides: TGCGCCAGCAGCCAAGAGCATCTAGCGGGTACGCAGTATTTT. Translating it yields CASSQEHLAGTQYF. The chain recombines TRBV4-1 with TRBJ2-3; 8 bases align to TRBD2. Germline V gene data show CDR1 as MGHRA and CDR2 as YSYEKL. The CDR3 contains 14 residues. J was trimmed by 8 bases and V by 0 bases; bases with no gene match: 4.

V and J are TRBV3-1 (or the pseudogene TRBV3-2) and TRBJ2-7, with 10 nucleotides matching TRBD2. Germline loops: CDR1 LGHDT, CDR2 YNNKEL (reference sequence). Trimming at V came to 0 bases and at J to 0 bases, leaving 14 bases not matched to a gene. The CDR3 loop spans 20 amino acids. CDR3 sequence: CASSQDPGTSVSSSSYEQYF. CDR3 nucleotides: TGTGCCAGCAGCCAAGATCCCGGGACTAGCGTTTCAAGTAGCTCCTACGAGCAGTACTTC.

This clone was observed once. The chain uses TRBV7-6 and TRBJ2-5, with D unclear. The length of the CDR3 is 13 residues. Per germline, CDR1 SGHVS and CDR2 FNYEAQ. Trimming stripped 5 bases from V and 1 base from J, with 8 bases between. CDR3 nucleotides: TGTGCCAGCAGCCCAAGGAGCCAAGAGACCCAGTACTTC. Its protein is CASSPRSQETQYF.

The CDR3 protein is CASSSPQAGFKPDTQYF. The CDR3 region has the DNA TGTGCCAGCAGCTCCCCCCAGGCGGGATTTAAGCCAGATACGCAGTATTTT. The rearrangement links TRBV5-4 to TRBJ2-3; TRBD2 might be the D (6 bases). There are 17 residues in the CDR3. Germline CDR1 reads SGHNT; CDR2 reads YYREEE (reference sequence). V lost 3 bases and J 4 bases, leaving 21 bases between the germline ends.

The gene calls are TRBV4-1 and TRBJ1-5; D not resolved. The V gene's germline CDR1 is MGHRA and CDR2 YSYEKL. There are 13 residues in the CDR3. V was pared by 6 bases and J by 4 bases, with 10 bases between. Here the CDR3 reads CASSDGWNQPQHF. The CDR3 coding sequence is TGCGCCAGCAGTGACGGGTGGAATCAGCCCCAGCATTTT.

The chain has TRBV7-8 and TRBJ1-2; D gene unclear. Germline V gene sequence: CDR1 SGHVS, CDR2 FQNEAQ. Trimming left V 0 bases short and J 5 bases short, with 13 bases between. The CDR3 totals 15 residues. The DNA for the CDR3 is TGTGCCAGCAGCTTAGCTATTATGGGAGATTATGGCTACACCTTC. This codes for CASSLAIMGDYGYTF.

The chain uses TRBV9 and TRBJ1-1, with a possible D match to TRBD1 (5 bases). Trimming shortened V by 2 bases and J by 5 bases, and 13 bases separated the two germline ends. The CDR3 is made up of 14 amino acids. Germline CDR1 and CDR2: SGDLS and YYNGEE. The CDR3 DNA sequence: TGTGCCAGCAGCGTGACCATGGGGGGGACTGAAGCTTTCTTT. Protein product: CASSVTMGGTEAFF.

This clone has just a few counts. The chain joins TRBV4-3 to TRBJ1-2; 7 bases line up with TRBD1. J gave up 8 bases and V 1 base, and 13 bases lay outside the gene matches. CDR1 LGHNA and CDR2 YSLEER come from the germline V gene. CDR3 size: 16 residues. CDR3 residues: CASSQGYSRGEEGYTF. The DNA for the CDR3 is TGCGCCAGCAGCCAAGGTTATTCCAGGGGGGAAGAGGGCTACACCTTC.

Comment on this clone: The same CDR3 can be traced to other DNA sequences in this sample. The chain employs TRBV6-1 and TRBJ1-5, with 7 bases identical to TRBD1. J gave up 4 bases and V 2 bases, and 5 bases lay outside the gene matches. Germline loops: CDR1 MNHNS, CDR2 SASEGT. The CDR3 has 15 amino acids. The CDR3 DNA reads TGTGCCAGCAGTGAAATGGGACAGCCAAATCAGCCCCAGCATTTT. This encodes CASSEMGQPNQPQHF.

The CDR3 region has the DNA TGCGCCAGCAGCCCCGGGACACCCCCGAACACCGGGGAGCTGTTTTTT. Its protein is CASSPGTPPNTGELFF. The chain joins TRBV5-1 to TRBJ2-2, with D tentatively TRBD1 (6 bases). V lost 4 bases, J lost 0 bases, and 13 bases lay in between. Germline loops: CDR1 SGHRS, CDR2 YFSETQ. The CDR3 contains 16 residues.

This clone was seen a few times. The genes are TRBV3-1 (or the pseudogene TRBV3-2) and TRBJ2-7, with 11 bases identical to TRBD2. V shed 0 bases and J 3 bases; nucleotides not matched to a gene: 10. CDR3 size: 18 residues. CDR1 is LGHDT and CDR2 is YNNKEL in the germline V gene (reference sequence). In DNA, the CDR3 is TGTGCCAGCAGCCAAGATCCCTCGGGGACTAGCGGTAACTACGAGCAGTACTTC. This translates into CASSQDPSGTSGNYEQYF.

V usage is TRBV19 and J usage is TRBJ1-4; 9 nucleotides match TRBD1. The ends lost 7 bases at V and 7 bases at J; junction bases unmatched: 7. Germline V CDR1 and CDR2: LNHDA, SQIVND (reference sequence). This CDR3 region has 14 residues. CDR3 region: CASTVQGASEKLFF. CDR3 sequence (DNA): TGTGCCAGTACCGTACAGGGGGCGAGTGAAAAACTGTTTTTT.

This chain joins TRBV27 and TRBJ2-7; perhaps TRBD2 as D (6 bases). Trimming removed 7 bases at V and 3 bases at J, with 22 bases between. The germline CDR1 and CDR2 sequences are MNHEY and SMNVEV (reference sequence). This CDR3 comprises 16 residues. CDR3 DNA: TGTGCCAGCACTACGCGCCGGGGGAGAGCAAACTACGAGCAGTACTTC. It yields the protein CASTTRRGRANYEQYF.

This rearrangement joins TRBV5-4 to TRBJ2-5; 9 bases are shared with TRBD2. The V gene end was trimmed by 2 bases and the J gene end by 0 bases; junction bases not matched to a gene: 2. This CDR3 spans 15 amino acids. Looked up from germline, CDR1 is SGHNT and CDR2 is YYREEE (reference sequence). Here the CDR3 DNA reads TGTGCCAGCAGCTTCGCTAGCGGGAACCAAGAGACCCAGTACTTC. Amino acid sequence: CASSFASGNQETQYF. The full variable domain, completed using reference TRBV5-4 and TRBJ2-5, is ETGVTQSPTHLIKTRGQQVTLRCSSQSGHNTVSWYQQALGQGPQFIFQYYREEENGRGNFPPRFSGLQFPNYSSELNVNALELDDSALYLCASSFASGNQETQYFGPGTRLLVL.

The genes are TRBV24-1 and TRBJ1-5; 9 bases align to TRBD1. CDR1 is KGHDR, CDR2 SFDVKD, per germline. With 3 bases clipped from V and 6 bases from J, the junction kept 5 bases outside the gene matches. The CDR3 runs to 15 residues. As DNA, the CDR3 is TGTGCCACCAGTGATCACAGGGGGCCTAGTCAGCCCCAGCATTTT. Its translation: CATSDHRGPSQPQHF.

The chain combines TRBV5-5 with TRBJ2-2; the match to TRBD1 covers 7 bases. V trimming: 10 bases; J trimming: 3 bases; junction bases outside the gene matches: 15. The CDR3 extends over 16 amino acids. Germline loops: CDR1 SGHKS, CDR2 YYEKEE (reference sequence). The CDR3 bases are TGTGCCGGGAACAGGGGTTGGCCCATAGACACCGGGGAGCTGTTTTTT. Amino acids: CAGNRGWPIDTGELFF.

The chain has TRBV25-1 and TRBJ1-1; D unresolved. Trimming took off 2 bases at V and 7 bases at J, with 17 bases between the two ends. Germline values: CDR1 MGHDK, CDR2 SYGVNS. CDR3 length: 15 residues. DNA for the CDR3: TGTGCCAGCAGTGAAGAGCTCTTGGAGGGTGGTGAAGCTTTCTTT. Protein product: CASSEELLEGGEAFF.

The chain recombines TRBV3-1 (or the pseudogene TRBV3-2) with TRBJ2-7, with D unclear. In germline, CDR1 is LGHDT, CDR2 YNNKEL (reference sequence). V was clipped by 4 bases and J by 0 bases, with 10 bases between them. The CDR3 consists of 14 residues. The CDR3 spells CASSPDTFSYEQYF. Here the CDR3 DNA reads TGTGCCAGCAGCCCCGACACGTTCTCCTACGAGCAGTACTTC.

The chain joins TRBV7-9 to TRBJ1-3, with 8 bases matching TRBD1. CDR1 and CDR2 from the germline V gene are SEHNR and FQNEAQ (reference sequence). The CDR3 is made up of 16 amino acids. The junction had 6 bases not matched to a gene; V was cut back by 5 bases and J by 0 bases. CDR3 bases: TGTGCCAGCAGCCTTGGACAGGGCCGCTCTGGAAACACCATATATTTT. Protein: CASSLGQGRSGNTIYF.